Shown below are 22 T cell receptor beta chains from a single sample sequenced in a study of T-cell reconstitution after alpha-beta-depleted transplantation in children. Researchers prepared the TCRbeta library using unique molecular identifiers, the study reports. TCRdb called the PCR reads again in MiXCR, with one record for every CDR3 protein. The data show some 350,000 distinct CDR3 sequences, 15% to 20% seen once. The sequencing here drew on PBMCs, mostly from graft donor cells, taken 360 days after TCRalphabeta/CD19-depleted stem cell transplant. The receptors here all came from a male patient between 2 and 15 years old who had a stem cell transplant for acute lymphoblastic leukemia, so the T cells may come from the graft donor.

This chain connects TRBV7-9 to TRBJ2-7; no firm D call. The CDR3 covers 16 residues. Looked up from germline, CDR1 is SEHNR and CDR2 is FQNEAQ (reference sequence). V was trimmed by 3 bases and J by 1 base, leaving 16 bases between them. The DNA of the CDR3 is TGTGCCAGCAGCTTTGTGCTAGGAGTGGGTTCCTACGAGCAGTACTTC. It is translated as CASSFVLGVGSYEQYF. The entire variable domain, with the rest obtained from reference TRBV7-9 and TRBJ2-7, is as follows: DTGVSQNPRHKITKRGQNVTFRCDPISEHNRLYWYRQTLGQGPEFLTYFQNEAQLEKSRLLSDRFSAERPKGSFSTLEIQRTEQGDSAMYLCASSFVLGVGSYEQYFGPGTRLTVT.

Remarks on this clonotype: A much larger clone sits a single nucleotide away, making a read error possible. The V call is TRBV7-9, the J call TRBJ2-1, with D possibly matching TRBD1 (5 bases). Germline lookup yields CDR1 SEHNR and CDR2 FQNEAQ (reference sequence). The CDR3 extends over 14 amino acids. Trimming removed 5 bases from V and 2 bases from J, with 10 bases in between. The CDR3 nucleotides are TGTGCCAGCAGCAGTCGGACAACCTACAATGAGCAGTTCTTC. It codes for CASSSRTTYNEQFF.

Only a few counts were recorded for this clonotype. V is TRBV10-3 and J is TRBJ2-5; either TRBD1 or TRBD2 may fit D (5 bases each). The CDR3 contains 13 residues. Germline CDR1 ENHRY, CDR2 SYGVKD. V was clipped by 6 bases and J by 0 bases, with 8 bases between them. For the CDR3, the DNA is TGTGCCATCAGAGGGACGAACCAAGAGACCCAGTACTTC. Protein sequence: CAIRGTNQETQYF.

This clonotype was seen a handful of times. The chain couples TRBV4-3 to TRBJ2-2; D possibly uses TRBD1 or TRBD2 (5 bases each). The CDR3 consists of 14 residues. Germline assignment: CDR1 LGHNA and CDR2 YSLEER. V dropped 3 bases and J dropped 6 bases, with 11 bases sitting between them. The CDR3 DNA reads as TGCGCCAGCAGCCAGGACGGGGCCGCCGGGGAGCTGTTTTTT. It encodes CASSQDGAAGELFF.

The chain couples TRBV7-6 to TRBJ2-2; D tentatively fits TRBD1 or TRBD2 (5 bases each). The V gene's germline CDR1 is SGHVS and CDR2 FNYEAQ. The CDR3 loop spans 15 amino acids. V was shortened by 4 bases and J by 3 bases, with 12 bases between the two germline ends. In nucleotides, the CDR3 is TGTGCCAGCAGCTACCGGGACGGATACACCGGGGAGCTGTTTTTT. Translated: CASSYRDGYTGELFF.

This clonotype was detected only a few times. The rearrangement joins TRBV6-1 to TRBJ1-1, with 10 nucleotides matching TRBD1. The CDR3 is made up of 14 amino acids. Germline V gene lookup returns CDR1 MNHNS and CDR2 SASEGT. The trim removed 5 bases at V and 4 bases at J, leaving 4 bases unmatched. DNA for the CDR3: TGTGCCAGCAGTCGGGGACAGGGGTTCACTGAAGCTTTCTTT. Translating it yields CASSRGQGFTEAFF.

This clonotype was seen a handful of times. This sequence joins TRBV12-3 or TRBV12-4 and TRBJ2-3; 7 positions agree with TRBD2. The V gene end was trimmed by 1 base and the J gene end by 2 bases; junction bases not matched to a gene: 9. CDR3 length: 17 residues. This chain's CDR3 is CASSLGAAGILTDTQYF. The CDR3 nucleotides are TGTGCCAGCAGTTTAGGTGCAGCGGGAATTCTCACAGATACGCAGTATTTT.

This chain joins TRBV25-1 and TRBJ2-1, with 11 bases aligning to TRBD2. CDR3 length: 15 amino acids. Germline V gene data show CDR1 as MGHDK and CDR2 as SYGVNS. The V and J ends lost 3 bases and 8 bases, in that order; junction bases with no gene match: 6. For the CDR3, the DNA is TGTGCCAGCAGTGACGCTAGCGGGAGGAGGTATGAGCAGTTCTTC. This codes for CASSDASGRRYEQFF.

This clonotype was counted ten times or more. The chain carries TRBV6-5 and TRBJ1-2; TRBD1 matches 7 bases. Germline-derived CDR1 and CDR2 are MNHEY and SVGAGI. The CDR3 runs to 15 residues. The ends lost 5 bases at V and 3 bases at J; junction bases unmatched: 9. The CDR3 nucleotides are TGTGCCAGCAGTCGAGACAGGGAGGGCGACTATGGCTACACCTTC. Its translation: CASSRDREGDYGYTF.

The chain links TRBV4-3 to TRBJ2-5; D is ambiguous. The CDR3 spans 16 residues. Germline V gene lookup returns CDR1 LGHNA and CDR2 YSLEER. The V and J ends lost 0 bases and 0 bases respectively, with 11 bases between them. The CDR3, as DNA: TGCGCCAGCAGCCAAGATTTCTGGACCTACCAAGAGACCCAGTACTTC. It specifies CASSQDFWTYQETQYF.

The table lists this clonotype with a few counts. The chain is built from TRBV20-1 and TRBJ1-1; possible D gene TRBD1, 6 bases. Germline CDR1 reads DFQATT; CDR2 reads SNEGSKA (reference sequence). This CDR3 region has 15 residues. V lost 1 base to trimming and J lost 1 base, with 13 bases between them. The CDR3 nucleotides read TGCAGTGCTAGAGGGGGGCTGGGAGGGAACACTGAAGCTTTCTTT. It yields the protein CSARGGLGGNTEAFF.

This clonotype appeared a few times. The chain joins TRBV7-8 to TRBJ2-1; 12 bases are shared with TRBD2. Germline V gene data show CDR1 as SGHVS and CDR2 as FQNEAQ. The CDR3 loop spans 18 amino acids. J lost 0 bases, V lost 5 bases, and 8 bases had no gene match. The CDR3 protein is CASSPGLAGLSSYNEQFF. The CDR3 DNA reads as TGTGCCAGCAGCCCAGGACTAGCGGGATTAAGCTCCTACAATGAGCAGTTCTTC.

The gene calls are TRBV7-7 and TRBJ2-2; TRBD1 agrees at 9 bases. Germline CDR1 is SSHAT and CDR2 is FNYEAQ (reference sequence). This CDR3 is 14 amino acids long. In DNA form, the CDR3 reads TGTGCTACCTGGGACAGGGCGAACACCGGGGAGCTGTTTTTT. This encodes CATWDRANTGELFF. The entire variable domain, with the rest obtained from reference TRBV7-7 and TRBJ2-2, is as follows: GAGVSQSPRYKVTKRGQDVTLRCDPISSHATLYWYQQALGQGPEFLTYFNYEAQPDKSGLPSDRFSAERPEGSISTLTIQRTEQRDSAMYRCATWDRANTGELFFGEGSRLTVL.

In its sample, this clonotype was seen a few times. The chain uses TRBV7-2 and TRBJ2-1, with D uncertain. CDR3 length equals 14 residues. Germline CDR1 SGHTA, CDR2 FQGNSA. V was shortened by 1 base and J by 6 bases, with 10 bases between the two germline ends. CDR3 sequence reads: CASSLESLVNEQFF. The CDR3 region has the DNA TGTGCCAGCAGCTTAGAGTCGCTAGTCAATGAGCAGTTCTTC.

The chain has TRBV30 and TRBJ2-1; D is possibly TRBD1 (5 bases). There are 11 residues in the CDR3. The germline gives CDR1 GTSNPN, CDR2 SVGIG (reference sequence). Trimming removed 3 bases from V and 10 bases from J, with 10 bases in between. The CDR3 loop is CAWRTGAEQFF. The CDR3 DNA sequence: TGTGCCTGGAGGACTGGGGCCGAGCAGTTCTTC.

The V call is TRBV4-1, the J call TRBJ2-2; D not resolved. V gave up 0 bases and J gave up 3 bases, with 5 bases separating them. Germline assignment: CDR1 MGHRA and CDR2 YSYEKL. This CDR3 region has 14 residues. CDR3: CASSQDAYTGELFF. CDR3 DNA sequence: TGCGCCAGCAGCCAAGATGCGTACACCGGGGAGCTGTTTTTT.

This clonotype has ten or more counts. The chain joins TRBV12-3 or TRBV12-4 to TRBJ2-1; D is possibly TRBD1 or TRBD2 (5 bases each). The V and J ends lost 6 bases and 7 bases respectively, with 7 bases between them. CDR3 length equals 11 residues. CDR3 protein: CASREGNEQFF. For the CDR3, the DNA is TGTGCCAGCAGAGAGGGGAATGAGCAGTTCTTC.

The chain employs TRBV12-3 or TRBV12-4 and TRBJ2-3; D ambiguous. Deletions cut 5 bases from V and 6 bases from J, with 15 bases between. The CDR3 spans 14 residues. This CDR3 reads CASSHGSVGDTQYF. The CDR3 DNA follows: TGTGCCAGCAGTCACGGGTCCGTCGGGGATACGCAGTATTTT.

This clonotype was recorded at least ten times. This rearrangement joins TRBV12-3 or TRBV12-4 to TRBJ2-7; D unclear. This CDR3 spans 12 amino acids. Trimming took 6 bases from V and 1 from J, leaving 7 bases between them. The CDR3 is CASSHHSYEQYF. The DNA of the CDR3 is TGTGCCAGCAGCCATCATTCCTACGAGCAGTACTTC.

This clonotype has only a few counts. CDR3 protein: CASSSGVGELFNNEQFF. In nucleotides, the CDR3 is TGTGCCAGCAGCTCAGGTGTGGGGGAGCTCTTCAACAATGAGCAGTTCTTC. The chain combines TRBV11-2 with TRBJ2-1; D is tentatively TRBD1 or TRBD2 (5 bases each). The germline CDR1 and CDR2 sequences are SGHAT and FQNNGV. The CDR3 has 17 residues. V was clipped by 4 bases and J by 5 bases, with 21 bases between them.

The chain recombines TRBV20-1 with TRBJ1-1; D is unclear. CDR3 length equals 12 residues. Germline V CDR1 and CDR2: DFQATT, SNEGSKA (reference sequence). V was cut by 3 bases and J by 1 base, with 6 bases left in between. CDR3 sequence: CSASQQNTEAFF. CDR3 DNA sequence: TGCAGTGCTAGTCAGCAGAACACTGAAGCTTTCTTT.

This clonotype was detected only a few times. V is TRBV4-3 and J is TRBJ2-2; D is unresolved. The germline V gene has CDR1 LGHNA and CDR2 YSLEER. This CDR3 comprises 14 residues. The V gene lost 1 base and the J gene lost 6 bases, with 9 bases spanning the gap. CDR3 DNA: TGCGCCAGCAGCCAAGGAGTGGTTCCCGGGGAGCTGTTTTTT. It translates to CASSQGVVPGELFF.